This T cell receptor (beta chain) is drawn from a study of T-cell memory formation after mild COVID-19. The overall study: Largely donor-specific sequence clusters came from a couple of donors. Findings and limits, study-wide: Clonal second-wave expansions that peaked on day 37 had unconfirmed SARS-CoV-2 specificity. CD4+ bias marked clones expanding day 15 to 37, unlike balanced contracting clones.

Researchers used 5'RACE with constant-segment primers to make TCR alpha and TCR beta cDNA libraries that carry sample barcodes and UMIs. A single record per CDR3 protein comes from TCRdb applying MiXCR to the 5' RACE reads. There are approximately 290,000 distinct CDR3 sequences in the sample; approximately 15% occur only once, and over 20% lies in the top ten. V lost 5 bases, J lost 6 bases, and 13 bases stayed unmatched. Germline values: CDR1 KGHDR, CDR2 SFDVKD. The CDR3 runs to 17 residues. This clonotype has a handful of counts. Its specificity is unknown. The genes are TRBV24-1 and TRBJ2-1, with 9 bases identical to TRBD1. The receptor was isolated from a man aged 18-30 years who had mild COVID-19 (a few samples of this study predate the infection). Cell type and time point are not known. What was sequenced was PBMCs or a T cell subset sorted from them (not recorded which). The CDR3 DNA follows: TGTGCCACCAGTGGGGCCGACGGGACAGGGTCCCTCAATGAGCAGTTCTTC. Translated: CATSGADGTGSLNEQFF.